The following is a TCR beta chain sequence with its context. What it recognizes is unknown. The CDR3 covers 14 residues. The V gene lost 2 bases and the J gene lost 0 bases, with 5 bases spanning the gap. CDR1 is MDHEN and CDR2 is SYDVKM in the germline V gene. Treatment defined: roughly 11-day PBMC culture with coronavirus spike peptide pools or control peptides (ViraFEST assay). First, ViraFEST expanded antigen-specific T cells with peptide pools, and next it sequenced the TCRs. Peptide pools at 8 to 10 ug/ml stimulated 2 million or so PBMCs per well with about 10 IU/ml IL-2. These data are taken from a study of vaccination and CD4 T cells after COVID-19. Study as a whole: In the convalescent group, nasal swab PCR was SARS-CoV-2 positive; under ten cases were mild and one severe. Stimulation of cells relied on overlapping spike peptides derived from SARS-CoV-2, HCoV-NL63, HCoV-OC43 and HCoV-229E.

Scientists ran DNA taken from cultured CD4+ T cells through the Oncomine TCR Beta short-read assay for sequencing. TCRdb fed the PCR reads into MiXCR, producing one record per CDR3 protein. The table shows 15,000 to 19,000 distinct CDR3 sequences, with roughly 54% occurring only once. This TCR was sampled from a human donor who had recovered from COVID-19. This chain joins TRBV28 and TRBJ1-5; D is ambiguous. The source material was CD4+ T cells from blood, cultured in vitro. The CDR3 bases are TGTGCCAGCAGTTTAGTCTATAGCAATCAGCCCCAGCATTTT. Amino acids: CASSLVYSNQPQHF.